This T cell receptor beta chain originates from a study of cytomegalovirus exposure and HLA in healthy donors. Study-level points and caveats: TCR beta sequences reportedly predicted most subjects' HLA-A and HLA-B alleles accurately. A list of 164 TCR beta chains associated with cytomegalovirus was given. Reportedly, fewer N-insertions than the approximately 700-donor mean appeared in an Asian-associated ancestry cluster in a later analysis.

Healthy donors of bone marrow made up the group. PCR used 60 Vbeta primers and 13 Jbeta primers. Sequencing was performed with immunoSEQ multiplex PCR; in TCRdb, only in-frame clones are kept and a portion is missing. Of just over 80,000 clones in the sample, about 78% were seen once. This CDR3 spans 14 amino acids. Germline CDR1 is SGHRS and CDR2 is YFSETQ. V was trimmed by 2 bases and J by 0 bases, leaving 9 bases between them. Comments on this clone: Its antigen is not identified.

This sequence joins TRBV5-1 and TRBJ2-7, with a weak D call TRBD1 (6 bases). The material sequenced was PBMCs. This clonotype was sampled from a man younger than 35 in good health and CMV-seropositive. The CDR3 DNA reads as TGCGCCAGCAGCTTACAGGGCCCCTCCTACGAGCAGTACTTC. Translation gives CASSLQGPSYEQYF.